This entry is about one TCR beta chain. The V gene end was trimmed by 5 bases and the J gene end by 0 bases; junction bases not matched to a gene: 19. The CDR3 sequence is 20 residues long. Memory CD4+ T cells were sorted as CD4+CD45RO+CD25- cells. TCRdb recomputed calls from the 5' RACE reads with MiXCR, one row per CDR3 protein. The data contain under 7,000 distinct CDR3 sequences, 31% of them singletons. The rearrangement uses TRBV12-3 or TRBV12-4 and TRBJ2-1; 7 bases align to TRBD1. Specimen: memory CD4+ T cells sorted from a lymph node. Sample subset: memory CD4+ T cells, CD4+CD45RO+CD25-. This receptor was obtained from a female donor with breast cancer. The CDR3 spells CASSPQGVGSVTSSYNEQFF. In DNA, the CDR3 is TGTGCCAGCAGTCCCCAGGGGGTGGGTAGCGTAACTTCCTCCTACAATGAGCAGTTCTTC.